This T cell receptor (beta chain) comes out of a study of blood T cell repertoires in COVID-19. Authors' analysis steps: Amplification of reference gene primers provided the estimated nucleated cell counts. Some clones are missing from TCRdb's copy, which holds only in-frame ones; the method was immunoSEQ multiplex PCR. V and J calls and clone size are given by that table; D and trimming were obtained from the DNA. The sample has a few hundred thousand clones, more than 90% seen once; the top ten hold just over 2.5%. The CDR3 has 16 residues. Per germline, CDR1 SGHAT and CDR2 FQNNGV. V lost 5 bases and J lost 0, with 17 bases in between.

Sequencing was performed on peripheral blood. V and J are TRBV11-2 and TRBJ2-7; D is possibly TRBD2 (6 bases). The receptor comes from a person aged 18 to 30 with COVID-19, enrolled during active disease. CDR3 protein: CASSPRPRGSSYEQYF. In DNA form, the CDR3 reads TGTGCCAGCAGCCCAAGACCCCGGGGGAGCTCCTACGAGCAGTACTTC.